What follows are 22 T cell receptor beta chains derived from one specimen sequenced in a study of blood T cell repertoires in COVID-19 (dated by TCRdb to the early 2020s). Library preparation used the immunoSEQ multiplex PCR assay. TCRdb carries this immuneACCESS record with in-frame sequences only. Its versions omit some clonotypes, under half of them owing to an unresolved V gene in the studies checked, with the rest unexplained. Here the sample has about 160,000 clones; roughly 93% occur a single time. 1.5% to 2.5% of the sample is held by the ten biggest clonotypes. Sequenced material: peripheral blood. The receptors here all came from a woman aged 55 to 70 with COVID-19, enrolled during active disease.

The chain links TRBV14 to TRBJ1-1; D is undetermined. The CDR3 loop spans 14 amino acids. V lost 5 bases, J lost 4 bases, and 14 bases lay in between. CDR1 and CDR2 (germline): SGHDN, FVKESK. In DNA form, the CDR3 reads TGTGCCAGCAGCAGAATACCGCGTTCCACTGAAGCTTTCTTT. Protein sequence: CASSRIPRSTEAFF.

The chain employs TRBV5-4 and TRBJ2-1; TRBD2 might be the D (7 bases). This CDR3 is 13 amino acids long. From germline, CDR1 is SGHNT and CDR2 YYREEE (reference sequence). V dropped 4 bases and J dropped 15 bases, with 20 bases sitting between them. In DNA form, the CDR3 reads TGTGCCAGCAGCCTCAACTCGCGGGGGCACGGGTTCTTC. It codes for CASSLNSRGHGFF. The variable domain in full, with the rest retrieved from reference TRBV5-4 and TRBJ2-1, is ETGVTQSPTHLIKTRGQQVTLRCSSQSGHNTVSWYQQALGQGPQFIFQYYREEENGRGNFPPRFSGLQFPNYSSELNVNALELDDSALYLCASSLNSRGHGFFGPGTRLTVL.

CDR3 amino acids: CASSPPGTGAWGTDSPLHF. DNA for the CDR3: TGCGCCAGCAGCCCCCCCGGGACAGGGGCTTGGGGTACGGATTCACCCCTCCACTTT. The chain joins TRBV4-1 to TRBJ1-6; 10 bases agree with TRBD1. V trimming: 4 bases; J trimming: 8 bases; junction bases outside the gene matches: 17. The CDR3 extends over 19 amino acids. Germline values: CDR1 MGHRA, CDR2 YSYEKL.

V usage is TRBV10-3 and J usage is TRBJ1-6; 7 bases map to TRBD1. Germline CDR1 and CDR2: ENHRY and SYGVKD. The ends lost 7 bases at V and 5 bases at J; junction bases unmatched: 5. This CDR3 region has 14 residues. DNA of the CDR3: TGTGCCATCACTGGGACAGTTGATAATTCACCCCTCCACTTT. Its translation: CAITGTVDNSPLHF.

The chain joins TRBV4-2 to TRBJ2-3; TRBD2 agrees at 13 bases. With V trimmed by 1 base and J by 3 bases, 10 bases remained unmatched. The length of the CDR3 is 19 residues. Germline V CDR1 and CDR2: LGHNA, YNFKEQ. CDR3 DNA sequence: TGTGCCAGCAGCCAAGGGTCCCGACTAGCGGGGGGAAGTACAGATACGCAGTATTTT. Its protein product is CASSQGSRLAGGSTDTQYF.

The chain couples TRBV7-2 to TRBJ1-1; D remains unclear. The V and J ends lost 1 base and 1 base respectively, with 4 bases between them. Germline lookup yields CDR1 SGHTA and CDR2 FQGNSA. The CDR3 covers 13 residues. The CDR3 loop reads CASSLDRNTEAFF. CDR3 nucleotides: TGTGCCAGCAGCTTAGACAGGAACACTGAAGCTTTCTTT.

The chain has TRBV30 and TRBJ1-1, with 9 nucleotides matching TRBD1. The V and J ends lost 1 base and 6 bases, in that order; junction bases with no gene match: 3. Germline V CDR1 and CDR2: GTSNPN, SVGIG (reference sequence). This CDR3 is built from 13 residues. The CDR3 spells CAWSGTGDSEAFF. The CDR3 DNA sequence: TGTGCCTGGAGTGGGACAGGGGACTCTGAAGCTTTCTTT.

V usage is TRBV18 and J usage is TRBJ2-2; the D is unclear. CDR3 length equals 17 residues. V lost 0 bases to trimming and J lost 4 bases, with 15 bases between them. Germline assignment: CDR1 KGHSH and CDR2 LQKENI. CDR3 nucleotides: TGTGCCAGCTCACCACCCGGCGCAACCACGGGCACCGGGGAGCTGTTTTTT. It codes for CASSPPGATTGTGELFF.

The rearrangement joins TRBV7-8 to TRBJ1-5; 7 bases fit TRBD1. Germline CDR1 and CDR2: SGHVS and FQNEAQ. This CDR3 is built from 18 residues. The trim removed 5 bases at V and 2 bases at J, leaving 15 bases unmatched. The CDR3 nucleotides are TGTGCCAGCAGCCCAAAGACAGGGTACGGTTTCGGCAATCAGCCCCAGCATTTT. Translated: CASSPKTGYGFGNQPQHF.

V is TRBV7-2 and J is TRBJ1-5; weak D call: TRBD1 (6 bases). This CDR3 contains 16 residues. V lost 1 base to trimming and J lost 3 bases, with 13 bases between them. CDR1 and CDR2 from the germline V gene are SGHTA and FQGNSA. CDR3 loop: CASSLGGPPSNQPQHF. The CDR3 nucleotides read TGTGCCAGCAGCTTAGGGGGGCCCCCTTCCAATCAGCCCCAGCATTTT. Drawing the rest from reference TRBV7-2 and TRBJ1-5, the complete variable domain is GAGVSQSPSNKVTEKGKDVELRCDPISGHTALYWYRQSLGQGLEFLIYFQGNSAPDKSGLPSDRFSAERTGGSVSTLTIQRTQQEDSAVYLCASSLGGPPSNQPQHFGDGTRLSIL.

The gene calls are TRBV9 and TRBJ1-2, with 8 nucleotides matching TRBD1. CDR1 is SGDLS, CDR2 YYNGEE, per germline. The CDR3 loop spans 16 amino acids. The J segment lost 4 bases and the V segment lost 5 bases, leaving 13 bases of the junction unmatched. The DNA for the CDR3 is TGTGCCAGCAGTGACAAGGGGGCAGGGGGCGGCTATGGCTACACCTTC. Translation gives CASSDKGAGGGYGYTF.

The chain is built from TRBV6-5 and TRBJ1-6; TRBD1 matches 9 bases. The CDR3 covers 14 residues. CDR1 and CDR2 from the germline V gene are MNHEY and SVGAGI. Losses at the gene ends were 8 bases for V and 7 bases for J; bases not matched to a gene: 6. The CDR3: CASDRDRANSPLHF. The CDR3 DNA sequence: TGTGCCAGCGACCGGGACAGGGCGAATTCACCCCTCCACTTT.

This sequence joins TRBV20-1 and TRBJ2-5, with 8 bases aligning to TRBD2. V dropped 3 bases and J dropped 1; count of bases not matched to a gene: 4. From germline, CDR1 is DFQATT and CDR2 SNEGSKA (reference sequence). The CDR3 extends over 14 amino acids. The CDR3 nucleotides are TGCAGTGCTAGTATTCTAGCGGGCCAAGAGACCCAGTACTTC. This translates into CSASILAGQETQYF.

The rearrangement uses TRBV27 and TRBJ1-5; D unresolved. This CDR3 comprises 15 residues. V dropped 6 bases and J dropped 3 bases, with 15 bases sitting between them. Germline CDR1 is MNHEY and CDR2 is SMNVEV (reference sequence). CDR3 DNA sequence: TGTGCCAGCAGCGTCGGACGGGGATTCAATCAGCCCCAGCATTTT. Translation gives CASSVGRGFNQPQHF.

This rearrangement joins TRBV5-6 to TRBJ2-7, with D uncertain. CDR3 length equals 12 residues. The germline gives CDR1 SGHDT, CDR2 YYEEEE. The germline V and J ends were trimmed by 1 base and 2 bases, with 4 bases remaining between them. The CDR3 nucleotides read TGTGCCAGCAGCTTGTCGGCCTACGAGCAGTACTTC. It is translated as CASSLSAYEQYF. The full variable domain, its missing parts supplied by reference TRBV5-6 and TRBJ2-7, is DAGVTQSPTHLIKTRGQQVTLRCSPKSGHDTVSWYQQALGQGPQFIFQYYEEEERQRGNFPDRFSGHQFPNYSSELNVNALLLGDSALYLCASSLSAYEQYFGPGTRLTVT.

The J gene is TRBJ1-2, the V gene TRBV7-9, with TRBD1 as a possible D gene (6 bases). Trimming cost V 1 base and J 7 bases, with 16 bases left between them. Germline V gene lookup returns CDR1 SEHNR and CDR2 FQNEAQ (reference sequence). CDR3 length equals 15 residues. CDR3 nucleotides: TGTGCCAGCAGCTTAGGGGTCAGGGGTATCGGTGGCTACACCTTC. Protein product: CASSLGVRGIGGYTF.

This chain joins TRBV29-1 and TRBJ2-1; TRBD2 matches 12 bases. Germline CDR1 is SQVTM and CDR2 is ANQGSEA. V gave up 6 bases and J gave up 9 bases; unmatched junction bases: 9. This CDR3 has 14 amino acids. CDR3 residues: CSVTSGGKLGEQFF. As DNA, the CDR3 is TGCAGCGTAACTAGCGGGGGGAAGTTGGGTGAGCAGTTCTTC.

V is TRBV19 and J is TRBJ1-5; D is unresolved. Germline loops: CDR1 LNHDA, CDR2 SQIVND (reference sequence). Trimming stripped 7 bases from V and 4 bases from J, with 14 bases between. This CDR3 comprises 14 residues. The CDR3 here is CASNRYSQNQPQHF. The CDR3 DNA reads as TGTGCCAGTAATCGTTACAGCCAGAATCAGCCCCAGCATTTT.

The CDR3 sequence is CASSFTGYHGYTF. CDR3 nucleotide sequence: TGTGCCAGCAGCTTCACGGGGTATCATGGCTACACCTTC. This chain uses TRBV7-9 with TRBJ1-2; D is undetermined. This CDR3 is 13 amino acids long. The ends were cut back, 3 bases at V and 6 bases at J, with 11 bases in the middle. Germline CDR1 reads SEHNR; CDR2 reads FQNEAQ (reference sequence).

This rearrangement joins TRBV27 to TRBJ1-2, with D hard to call. This CDR3 has 14 residues. Per the germline V gene, CDR1 is MNHEY and CDR2 is SMNVEV (reference sequence). V shed 0 bases and J shed 4 bases, with 9 bases lying between them. As DNA, the CDR3 is TGTGCCAGCAGTTTATCGGGCAGAATCTATGGCTACACCTTC. Protein product: CASSLSGRIYGYTF.

This clone appeared once. This rearrangement joins TRBV20-1 to TRBJ2-7; perhaps TRBD1 as D (6 bases). V shed 3 bases and J shed 0 bases, with 12 bases lying between them. The CDR3 extends over 14 amino acids. CDR1 is DFQATT and CDR2 is SNEGSKA in the germline V gene (reference sequence). CDR3 DNA sequence: TGCAGTGCTAGTGTGGGGGCACGCTCCTACGAGCAGTACTTC. Translating gives CSASVGARSYEQYF.

This clone came up once. This chain links TRBV5-6 with TRBJ2-7; TRBD1 is a possible D gene (6 bases). Looked up from germline, CDR1 is SGHDT and CDR2 is YYEEEE. V lost 8 bases, J lost 4 bases, and 19 bases lay in between. The CDR3 sequence is 14 residues long. Written as DNA, the CDR3 is TGTGCCAGTTCAAGGCAGGGGACCCCGTACGAGCAGTACTTC. It is translated as CASSRQGTPYEQYF.